This T cell receptor (beta chain) came from a study of shared clonotypes between healthy human individuals. Genomic DNA from each subset was divided evenly over several immunoSEQ plates. The table came from immunoSEQ multiplex PCR; TCRdb's copy has only in-frame clones and leaves some out. The repertoire consists of fewer than 400,000 clones, with over 65% occurring once and the leading ten covering 10% to 13%. This CDR3 region has 13 residues. The germline V gene has CDR1 SGHNT and CDR2 YYREEE (reference sequence). V was shortened by 0 bases and J by 5 bases, with 8 bases between the two germline ends. Study outcomes and limitations: When naive CD4 clonotypes were compared across a few donors, approximately 4.9% were shared.

Comment on this clone: The antigen remains unidentified.

The TCR comes from a man aged 25-45 years in good health. Input material: memory CD4+ T cells sorted from blood. Subset: CD45RA-negative fraction. This rearrangement joins TRBV5-4 to TRBJ2-5, with D hard to call. The DNA for the CDR3 is TGTGCCAGCAGCTTGGCCGGGTGGGAGACCCAGTACTTC. Encoded protein: CASSLAGWETQYF.